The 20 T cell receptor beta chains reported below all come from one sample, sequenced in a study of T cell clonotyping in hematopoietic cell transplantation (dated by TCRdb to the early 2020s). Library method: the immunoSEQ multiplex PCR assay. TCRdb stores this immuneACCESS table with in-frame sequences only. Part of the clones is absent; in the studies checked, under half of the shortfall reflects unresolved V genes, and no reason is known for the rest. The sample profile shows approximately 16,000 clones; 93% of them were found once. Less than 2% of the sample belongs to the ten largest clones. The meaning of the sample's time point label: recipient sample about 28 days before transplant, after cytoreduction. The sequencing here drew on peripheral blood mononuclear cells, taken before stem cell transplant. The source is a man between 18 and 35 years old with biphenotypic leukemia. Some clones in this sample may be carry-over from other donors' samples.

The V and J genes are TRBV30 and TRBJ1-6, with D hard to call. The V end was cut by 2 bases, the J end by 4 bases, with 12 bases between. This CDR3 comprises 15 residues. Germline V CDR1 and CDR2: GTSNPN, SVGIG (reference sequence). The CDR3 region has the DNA TGTGCCTGGAGTCTTGTTGACCGTTATAATTCACCCCTCCACTTT. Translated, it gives CAWSLVDRYNSPLHF.

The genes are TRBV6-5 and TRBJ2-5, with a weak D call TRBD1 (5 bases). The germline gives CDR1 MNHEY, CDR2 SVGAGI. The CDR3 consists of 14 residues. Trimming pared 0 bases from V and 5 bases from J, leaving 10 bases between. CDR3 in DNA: TGTGCCAGCAGTTACTCGGCAGGGTCCGAGACCCAGTACTTC. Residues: CASSYSAGSETQYF.

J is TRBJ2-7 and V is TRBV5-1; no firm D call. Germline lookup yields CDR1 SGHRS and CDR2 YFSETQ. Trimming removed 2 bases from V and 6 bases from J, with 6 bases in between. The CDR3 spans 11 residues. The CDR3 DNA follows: TGCGCCAGCAGCTTAGAGAGCGAGCAGTACTTC. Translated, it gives CASSLESEQYF.

The CDR3 loop is CASSLQGENYGYTF. CDR3 sequence (DNA): TGTGCCAGCAGCTTACAGGGGGAAAACTATGGCTACACCTTC. The V gene is TRBV7-2, the J gene TRBJ1-2; 7 bases are a match to TRBD1. The CDR3 has 14 amino acids. With 2 bases clipped from V and 2 bases from J, the junction kept 2 bases outside the gene matches. Germline V gene data show CDR1 as SGHTA and CDR2 as FQGNSA.

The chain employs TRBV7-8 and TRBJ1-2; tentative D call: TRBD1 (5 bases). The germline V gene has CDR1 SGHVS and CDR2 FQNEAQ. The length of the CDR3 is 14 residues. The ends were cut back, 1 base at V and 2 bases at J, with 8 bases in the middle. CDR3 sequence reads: CASSLGGGNYGYTF. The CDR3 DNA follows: TGTGCCAGCAGCTTAGGCGGGGGGAACTATGGCTACACCTTC.

CDR3 sequence reads: CASSSGGTDTQYF. In DNA, the CDR3 is TGTGCCAGCAGTTCCGGAGGGACAGATACGCAGTATTTT. The chain combines TRBV2 with TRBJ2-3; a possible D gene is TRBD2 (6 bases). Trimming removed 5 bases from V and 3 bases from J, with 9 bases in between. CDR3 length: 13 amino acids. Germline lookup yields CDR1 SNHLY and CDR2 FYNNEI.

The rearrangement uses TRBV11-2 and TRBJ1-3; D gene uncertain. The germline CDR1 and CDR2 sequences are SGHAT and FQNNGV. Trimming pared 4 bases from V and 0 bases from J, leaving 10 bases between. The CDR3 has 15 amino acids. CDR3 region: CASSSSSLSGNTIYF. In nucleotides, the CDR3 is TGTGCCAGCAGCTCAAGTTCCCTCTCTGGAAACACCATATATTTT.

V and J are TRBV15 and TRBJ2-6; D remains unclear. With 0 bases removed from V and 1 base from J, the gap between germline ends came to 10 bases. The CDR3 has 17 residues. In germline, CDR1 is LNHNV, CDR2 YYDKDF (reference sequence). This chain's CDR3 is CATSRDTVLSGANVLTF. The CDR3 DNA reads TGTGCCACCAGCAGAGATACGGTACTTTCTGGGGCCAACGTCCTGACTTTC.

The CDR3 region is CASSLPPSGPTEAFF. CDR3 DNA: TGCGCCAGCAGCTTGCCCCCATCGGGGCCCACTGAAGCTTTCTTT. This chain joins TRBV5-1 and TRBJ1-1; TRBD1 is a possible D gene (5 bases). V was shortened by 1 base and J by 4 bases, with 14 bases between the two germline ends. The V gene's germline CDR1 is SGHRS and CDR2 YFSETQ. This CDR3 contains 15 residues.

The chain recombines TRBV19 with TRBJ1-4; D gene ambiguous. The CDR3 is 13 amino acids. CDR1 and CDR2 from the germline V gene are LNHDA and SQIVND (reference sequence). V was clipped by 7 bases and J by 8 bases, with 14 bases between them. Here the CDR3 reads CASNTFVSEKLFF. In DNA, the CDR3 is TGTGCCAGTAATACCTTCGTGAGCGAAAAACTGTTTTTT.

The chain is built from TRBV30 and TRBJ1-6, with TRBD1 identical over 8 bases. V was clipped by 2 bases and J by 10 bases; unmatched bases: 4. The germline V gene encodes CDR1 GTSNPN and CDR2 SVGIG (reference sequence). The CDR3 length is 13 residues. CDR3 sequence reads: CAWSKDRASPLHF. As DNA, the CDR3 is TGTGCCTGGAGTAAGGACAGGGCGTCACCCCTCCACTTT.

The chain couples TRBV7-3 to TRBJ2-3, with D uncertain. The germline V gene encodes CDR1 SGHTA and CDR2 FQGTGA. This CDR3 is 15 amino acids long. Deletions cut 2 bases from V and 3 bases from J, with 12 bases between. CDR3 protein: CASSLFGQPTDTQYF. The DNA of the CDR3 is TGTGCCAGCAGCTTATTCGGGCAGCCAACAGATACGCAGTATTTT.

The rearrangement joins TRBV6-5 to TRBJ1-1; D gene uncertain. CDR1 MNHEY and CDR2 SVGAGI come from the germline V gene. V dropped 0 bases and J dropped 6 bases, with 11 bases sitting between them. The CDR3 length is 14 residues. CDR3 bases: TGTGCCAGCAGTTACTCGCCCTCAATTGCTGAAGCTTTCTTT. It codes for CASSYSPSIAEAFF.

The CDR3 region has the DNA TGCGCCAGCAGTGAGTCGGGACAGGCCGAGACCCAGTACTTC. It translates to CASSESGQAETQYF. The chain links TRBV10-1 to TRBJ2-5, with 8 nucleotides matching TRBD1. Germline V gives CDR1 WNHNN, CDR2 SYGVQD (reference sequence). The CDR3 contains 14 residues. V was pared by 0 bases and J by 5 bases, with 2 bases of the junction left unmatched.

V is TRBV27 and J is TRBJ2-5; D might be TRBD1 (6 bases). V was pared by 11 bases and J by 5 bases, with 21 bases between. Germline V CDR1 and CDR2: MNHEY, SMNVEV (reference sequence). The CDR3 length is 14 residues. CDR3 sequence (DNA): TGTGCCGCAGGGGAAAGGGCTTTAAGTGAGACCCAGTACTTC. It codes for CAAGERALSETQYF.

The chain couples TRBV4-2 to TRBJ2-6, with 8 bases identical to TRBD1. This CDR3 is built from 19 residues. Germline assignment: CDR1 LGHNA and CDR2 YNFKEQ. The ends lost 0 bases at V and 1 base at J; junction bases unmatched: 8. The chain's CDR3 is CASSQDLGQGASGANVLTF. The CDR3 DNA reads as TGTGCCAGCAGCCAAGATCTCGGGCAGGGGGCTTCTGGGGCCAACGTCCTGACTTTC.

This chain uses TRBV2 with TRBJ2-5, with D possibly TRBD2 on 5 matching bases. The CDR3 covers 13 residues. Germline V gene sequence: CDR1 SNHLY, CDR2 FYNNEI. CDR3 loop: CVSRWGEKETQYF. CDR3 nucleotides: TGTGTCTCCAGATGGGGAGAGAAAGAGACCCAGTACTTC. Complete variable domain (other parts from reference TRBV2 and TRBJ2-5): EPEVTQTPSHQVTQMGQEVILRCVPISNHLYFYWYRQILGQKVEFLVSFYNNEISEKSEIFDDQFSVERPDGSNFTLKIRSTKLEDSAMYFCVSRWGEKETQYFGPGTRLLVL.

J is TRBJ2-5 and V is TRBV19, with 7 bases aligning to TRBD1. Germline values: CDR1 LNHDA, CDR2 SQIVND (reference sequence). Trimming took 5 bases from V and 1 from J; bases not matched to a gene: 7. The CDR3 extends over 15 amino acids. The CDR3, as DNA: TGTGCCAGTAGTCTCGACAGGGTATCCCAAGAGACCCAGTACTTC. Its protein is CASSLDRVSQETQYF.

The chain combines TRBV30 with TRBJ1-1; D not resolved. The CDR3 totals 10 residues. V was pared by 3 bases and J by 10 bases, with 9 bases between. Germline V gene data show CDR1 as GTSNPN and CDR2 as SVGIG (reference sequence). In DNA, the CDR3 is TGTGCCTGGAGGGGTTTGGGAGCTTTCTTT. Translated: CAWRGLGAFF.

CDR3 DNA sequence: TGTGCCGGGACCCTACTATTCGCAGATACGCAGTATTTT. Translation: CAGTLLFADTQYF. The chain recombines TRBV30 with TRBJ2-3, with D perhaps TRBD1 or TRBD2 (5 bases each). Germline CDR1 and CDR2: GTSNPN and SVGIG (reference sequence). The CDR3 is 13 residues long. Trimming took 8 bases from V and 4 from J, leaving 16 bases between them.